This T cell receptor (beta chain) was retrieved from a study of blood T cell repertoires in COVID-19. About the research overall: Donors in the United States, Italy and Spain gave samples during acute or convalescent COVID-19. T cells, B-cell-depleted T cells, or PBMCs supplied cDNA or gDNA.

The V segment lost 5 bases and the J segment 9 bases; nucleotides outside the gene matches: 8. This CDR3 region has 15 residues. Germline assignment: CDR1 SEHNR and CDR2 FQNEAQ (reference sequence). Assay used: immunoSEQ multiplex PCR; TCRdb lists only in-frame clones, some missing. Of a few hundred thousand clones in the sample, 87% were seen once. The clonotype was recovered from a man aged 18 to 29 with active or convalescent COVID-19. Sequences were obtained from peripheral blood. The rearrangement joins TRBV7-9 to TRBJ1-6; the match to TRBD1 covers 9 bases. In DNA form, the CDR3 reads TGTGCCAGCAGCCCTCTAACAGGGGGCGGTTCACCCCTCCACTTT. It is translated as CASSPLTGGGSPLHF. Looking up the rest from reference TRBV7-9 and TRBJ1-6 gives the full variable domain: DTGVSQNPRHKITKRGQNVTFRCDPISEHNRLYWYRQTLGQGPEFLTYFQNEAQLEKSRLLSDRFSAERPKGSFSTLEIQRTEQGDSAMYLCASSPLTGGGSPLHFGNGTRLTVT.